The rows below give T cell receptor beta chains drawn from one sample of a study of T cell repertoires in cytomegalovirus infection. TCRdb analysed the reads with MiXCR anew, one entry per CDR3 protein. Here the sample spans around 130,000 distinct CDR3 sequences, almost 9% being singletons. The sequencing input was PBMCs. The receptors originated from a human donor in good health (CMV status not recorded). Some clones in this sample may be carry-over from other donors' samples. The conserved cysteine and the conserved F or W are not part of the CDR3 here. Only some rows state a clone size, as once, few, many or a class for expanded clones.

abundance	j_gene	v_gene	CDR3aa
many	TRBJ2-2	TRBV6-2/TRBV6-3	ASSYLRGGYTGELF
few	TRBJ2-2	TRBV20-1	SARDRTGTNTGELF
NA	TRBJ1-1	TRBV6-6	ASSPPGAAAEAF
many	TRBJ2-3	TRBV7-2	ASSPGHGDWGVTQY
few	TRBJ1-6	TRBV10-3	AISESDNSPLH
few	TRBJ2-1	TRBV19	ASSIGGTSGGFYNEQF
many	TRBJ2-7	TRBV28	ASSPHRDRFSYEQY
many	TRBJ2-2	TRBV12-3/TRBV12-4	ASMGNGELF
many	TRBJ2-1	TRBV2	ASSVRGEQF
many	TRBJ2-7	TRBV5-4	ASSPQDNYEQY
many	TRBJ2-3	TRBV14	ASSQDRTTPDTQY
many	TRBJ1-4	TRBV7-2	ASSLTGTATKRNEKLF
few	TRBJ2-5	TRBV3-1	ASSQVMPIAGGPQETQY
many	TRBJ2-1	TRBV7-2	ATQPGPGSNEQF
NA	TRBJ1-1	TRBV19	ASSIGPLERGL
many	TRBJ2-1	TRBV28	ASSHGGEGGREQF
many	TRBJ2-3	TRBV29-1	SVDQGTDTQY
many	TRBJ1-5	TRBV12-3/TRBV12-4	ASSVKGDQPQH
many	TRBJ1-5	TRBV2	ASRTNSNQPQH
few	TRBJ1-5	TRBV19	ASRPTGRSNQPQH
NA	TRBJ1-6	TRBV29-1	SVEDRRGAGGTPLH
many	TRBJ1-2	TRBV28	ASSFVNFNYGYT
many	TRBJ1-1	TRBV7-2	ASSTGGQAYLNTEAF
many	TRBJ2-7	TRBV20-1	SARDRQGAHEQY
many	TRBJ2-1	TRBV6-1	AAAPSSYNEQF
many	TRBJ2-7	TRBV28	ASSLLLGEAYEQY
many	TRBJ1-3	TRBV3-1	ASSKGRLTGSSGNTIY
NA	TRBJ2-6	TRBV19	ASSIALGANVLT
many	TRBJ2-2	TRBV12-3/TRBV12-4	ASSSGELF
many	TRBJ1-2	TRBV19	ASKDPEFGHGYT
many	TRBJ2-7	TRBV7-8	ASSLAASYEQY
few	TRBJ2-7	TRBV2	ASMSGGYEQY
many	TRBJ1-5	TRBV7-2	ASSLGRQPQH
NA	TRBJ1-5	TRBV6-2/TRBV6-3	ASSYSQGPGQPQH
NA	TRBJ1-1	TRBV5-1	ASSLDRGDMNTEAF
many	TRBJ1-1	TRBV20-1	SGPRGTNTEAF
many	TRBJ2-1	TRBV12-5	ASGSDRFSYNEQF
many	TRBJ2-3	TRBV27	ASSDASYPNTQY
few	TRBJ2-1	TRBV2	ASSVRNLGEQF
many	TRBJ2-3	TRBV10-3	AIMGQSTDTQY
NA	TRBJ1-1	TRBV12-3/TRBV12-4	ASSLGGVGSTEAF
NA	TRBJ2-7	TRBV20-1	SAGPPRTQSYEQY
few	TRBJ1-2	TRBV15	ATSHGQGINYGYT
NA	TRBJ2-3	TRBV28	ASSLWPSGGGTDTQY
many	TRBJ1-5	TRBV5-1	ASSFGLGNQPQH
many	TRBJ1-1	TRBV10-3	AITPGQGPGTEAF
many	TRBJ2-7	TRBV11-2	ASSLEPSGQVSYEQY
many	TRBJ2-2	TRBV7-2	ASSLSPGLARTGELF
few	TRBJ1-2	TRBV28	ASSSPQGSTNYGYT
many	TRBJ2-1	TRBV7-9	ASSQLLLLGRSSYNEQF
few	TRBJ1-1	TRBV29-1	SARVSVSAEAF
many	TRBJ2-3	TRBV7-2	ASSQRMGSTDTQY
few	TRBJ2-6	TRBV12-3/TRBV12-4	ASSFNFGAFSSGANVLT
many	TRBJ2-3	TRBV2	ASSDPGGRTDTQY